This T cell receptor beta chain was profiled in a study of T-cell reconstitution after alpha-beta-depleted transplantation in children. Study results and caveats: In some patients, recipient T cells and intrathymic progenitors surviving conditioning explained high day-60 diversity. The main origin of T-cell counts and diversity one year after transplant was newly produced T cells. The origin of alpha-beta T cells about two months after transplant was reportedly several hundred expanded graft clones.

There are 15 residues in the CDR3. V trimming: 6 bases; J trimming: 6 bases; junction bases outside the gene matches: 12. TCRbeta library construction was performed incorporating unique molecular identifiers. TCRdb redid the calling of the PCR reads with MiXCR, one entry per CDR3 protein. The repertoire consists of roughly 76,000 distinct CDR3 sequences, with 11% occurring once and the leading ten covering over 10%. This clonotype was counted ten times or more. Its antigen remains unknown. The chain is built from TRBV12-3 or TRBV12-4 and TRBJ2-7; 9 bases map to TRBD2. This clonotype was sampled from a boy between 10 and 17 years old with acute myeloid leukemia, due to receive a stem cell transplant. This specimen consisted of PBMCs, obtained before TCRalphabeta/CD19-depleted stem cell transplant. CDR3 coding DNA: TGTGCCAGCAGCCCGCTGAGGACTAGCGTGGGCGAGCAGTACTTC. It specifies CASSPLRTSVGEQYF.